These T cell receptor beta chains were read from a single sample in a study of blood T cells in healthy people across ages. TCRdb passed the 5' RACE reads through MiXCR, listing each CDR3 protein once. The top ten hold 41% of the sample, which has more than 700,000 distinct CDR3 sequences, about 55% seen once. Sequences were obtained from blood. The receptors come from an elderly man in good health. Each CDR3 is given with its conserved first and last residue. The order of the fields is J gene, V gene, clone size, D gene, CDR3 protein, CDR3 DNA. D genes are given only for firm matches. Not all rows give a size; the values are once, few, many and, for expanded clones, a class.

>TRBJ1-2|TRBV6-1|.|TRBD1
CASSEDRGQSYTF
TGTGCCAGCAGTGAGGACAGGGGGCAAAGCTACACCTTC
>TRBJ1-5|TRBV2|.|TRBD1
CASSGGRGRGQPQHF
TGTGCCAGCAGTGGTGGAAGGGGGCGCGGTCAGCCCCAGCATTTT
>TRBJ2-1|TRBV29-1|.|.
CSALGGVFYNEQFF
TGCAGCGCCCTGGGGGGAGTATTCTACAATGAGCAGTTCTTC
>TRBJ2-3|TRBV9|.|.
CASSGSGTWARYAYF
TGTGCCAGCAGCGGATCCGGGACTTGGGCCAGATACGCGTATTTT
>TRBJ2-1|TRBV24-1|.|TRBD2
CATSDQTGLAGGPRNEQFF
TGTGCCACCAGTGATCAAACGGGACTAGCGGGAGGGCCACGGAATGAGCAGTTCTTC
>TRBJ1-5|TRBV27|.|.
CASSSGPGPRNQPQHF
TGTGCCAGCAGTTCGGGCCCGGGGCCCCGCAATCAGCCCCAGCATTTT
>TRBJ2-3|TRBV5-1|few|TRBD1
CASGGTGGFTDTQYF
TGCGCCAGCGGAGGGACAGGGGGCTTCACAGATACGCAGTATTTT
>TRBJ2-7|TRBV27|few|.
CASTGFRTREQYF
TGTGCCAGCACGGGGTTCAGGACGCGCGAGCAGTACTTC
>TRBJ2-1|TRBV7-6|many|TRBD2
CASSLAAFVAGDNNEQFF
TGTGCCAGCAGCTTAGCCGCTTTTGTCGCGGGAGACAACAATGAGCAGTTCTTC
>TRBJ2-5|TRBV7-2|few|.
CASRRGGFETQYF
TGTGCCAGCCGGCGGGGCGGGTTCGAGACCCAGTACTTC
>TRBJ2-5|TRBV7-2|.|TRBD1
CASSWTGGEAETQYF
TGTGCCAGCAGCTGGACAGGGGGGGAGGCGGAGACCCAGTACTTC